This passage covers 12 T cell receptor beta chains from one sample sequenced in a study of early T cells in non-severe SARS-CoV-2 infection. TCRdb processed the 5' RACE reads anew with MiXCR; each CDR3 protein has one entry. There are roughly 50,000 distinct CDR3 sequences in the sample; approximately 9.4% occur only once, and approximately 15% lies in the top ten. Input material: whole blood. These receptor sequences come from an adult who was a healthcare worker with PCR-confirmed SARS-CoV-2 infection or an uninfected control (not recorded which).

The genes are TRBV7-2 and TRBJ1-2, with a tentative D call TRBD1 (5 bases). The CDR3 contains 15 residues. V was cut by 5 bases and J by 8 bases, with 21 bases left in between. The germline CDR1 and CDR2 sequences are SGHTA and FQGNSA. The CDR3 region is CASSRTGTQEGGYTF. CDR3 coding DNA: TGTGCCAGCAGCAGAACCGGGACCCAAGAAGGAGGCTACACCTTC.

This clonotype was found many times. The genes are TRBV6-2 or TRBV6-3 and TRBJ2-7; D is possibly TRBD2 (6 bases). The CDR3 totals 15 residues. V lost 6 bases and J 0 bases, leaving 15 bases between the germline ends. Germline lookup yields CDR1 MNHEY and CDR2 SVGEGT. The CDR3 loop is CASSQAGSGSYEQYF. CDR3 nucleotides: TGTGCCAGCAGCCAAGCCGGGAGCGGCTCCTACGAGCAGTACTTC.

Points on this clonotype: This may arise from a read error, as a much more abundant clone is one base away. V is TRBV12-3 or TRBV12-4 and J is TRBJ1-6; D unresolved. This CDR3 has 15 residues. CDR3 nucleotides: TGTGCCAGCAGTTTCAGGCAGAGTGTTAATTCACCCATCCACTTT. This codes for CASSFRQSVNSPIHF.

This clonotype was counted between two and nine times. At one end, the junction sequence differs from germline, possibly due to a read error. The rearrangement uses TRBV7-7 and TRBJ2-3; D is uncertain. The CDR3 is made up of 14 amino acids. CDR1 and CDR2 from the germline V gene are SSHAT and FNYEAQ (reference sequence). CDR3: CASSTSSSTDTQYF. For the CDR3, the DNA is TGTGCTAGCAGCACCTCCTCTAGCACAGATACGCAGTATTTT.

This clonotype was seen repeatedly, ten times or more. This chain uses TRBV7-9 with TRBJ2-3; 9 bases match TRBD1. CDR3 length: 15 residues. The junction had 7 bases not matched to a gene; V was cut back by 5 bases and J by 4 bases. In germline, CDR1 is SEHNR, CDR2 FQNEAQ (reference sequence). The CDR3 protein is CASSQQGAPADTQYF. The CDR3 nucleotides are TGTGCCAGCAGCCAACAGGGGGCGCCGGCAGATACGCAGTATTTT.

This clonotype has only a few counts. The chain combines TRBV2 with TRBJ2-2; D uncertain. This CDR3 is built from 13 residues. With 6 bases removed from V and 2 bases from J, the gap between germline ends came to 7 bases. In germline, CDR1 is SNHLY, CDR2 FYNNEI. This chain's CDR3 is CASRELNTGELFF. The CDR3 DNA is TGTGCCAGCAGAGAGTTAAACACCGGGGAGCTGTTTTTT.

The rearrangement uses TRBV30 and TRBJ2-7; TRBD1 matches at 9 bases. The CDR3 sequence is 15 residues long. Germline-derived CDR1 and CDR2 are GTSNPN and SVGIG (reference sequence). The V and J ends lost 4 bases and 5 bases, in that order; junction bases with no gene match: 12. CDR3 sequence: CAWNFGTGLLDEQYF. In DNA form, the CDR3 reads TGTGCCTGGAATTTTGGGACAGGGCTTTTAGACGAGCAGTACTTC.

This clonotype has ten or more counts. This sequence joins TRBV7-8 and TRBJ1-5; the D is unclear. Trimming cost V 1 base and J 10 bases, with 14 bases left between them. Germline values: CDR1 SGHVS, CDR2 FQNEAQ. The CDR3 has 14 residues. The chain's CDR3 is CASSLVDGVLPQHF. CDR3 DNA sequence: TGTGCCAGCAGCTTAGTTGATGGGGTATTACCCCAGCATTTT.

This clonotype was counted a few times. V gene TRBV27 combines with J gene TRBJ2-3; D unresolved. Trimming cost V 3 bases and J 0 bases, with 13 bases left between them. CDR3 length equals 16 residues. CDR1 and CDR2 (germline): MNHEY, SMNVEV (reference sequence). The CDR3 DNA reads as TGTGCCAGCAGTTTTCGTGTAGGAATTAGCACAGATACGCAGTATTTT. Amino acids: CASSFRVGISTDTQYF.

This clonotype was seen many times. This chain connects TRBV11-1 to TRBJ2-7, with TRBD2 identical over 10 bases. CDR1 SGHAT and CDR2 FQDESV come from the germline V gene (reference sequence). Trimming took 3 bases from V and 3 from J; bases not matched to a gene: 2. The CDR3 is 14 amino acids. CDR3 protein: CASSFWTSGYEQYF. CDR3 DNA sequence: TGTGCCAGCAGCTTTTGGACTAGCGGCTACGAGCAGTACTTC.

This clonotype was seen many times. This chain links TRBV2 with TRBJ2-5; D remains ambiguous. This CDR3 spans 13 amino acids. Germline V CDR1 and CDR2: SNHLY, FYNNEI. V dropped 6 bases and J dropped 4 bases, with 12 bases sitting between them. CDR3 nucleotide sequence: TGTGCCAGCAGGGGGAATGACGTAGAGACCCAGTACTTC. Protein product: CASRGNDVETQYF.

This clonotype has a count of ten or more. The V call is TRBV19, the J call TRBJ1-3, with 8 positions matching TRBD1. CDR3 size: 14 residues. Germline CDR1 LNHDA, CDR2 SQIVND (reference sequence). V lost 6 bases, J lost 2 bases, and 3 bases stayed unmatched. In DNA form, the CDR3 reads TGTGCCAGTAGCGCGACAGGGGCTGGAAACACCATATATTTT. It specifies CASSATGAGNTIYF.